This T cell receptor (beta chain) originates from a study of blood T cell repertoires in COVID-19. Study-level background: Samples taken during acute and convalescent COVID-19 were collected in the United States, Italy and Spain.

The CDR3 runs 14 residues. V shed 1 base and J shed 1 base, with 10 bases lying between them. Germline CDR1 and CDR2: GTSNPN and SVGIG (reference sequence). This clone was seen once. Here immunoSEQ multiplex PCR was the method, and the copy in TCRdb shows in-frame clones only, minus some. The data contain 150,000 to 250,000 clones, just under 85% of them singletons. Sequencing was carried out using peripheral blood. This TCR was sampled from a human donor with acute or convalescent COVID-19. The donor label of this sample is uncertain. This rearrangement joins TRBV30 to TRBJ1-2, with unresolved D. CDR3 bases: TGTGCCTGGAGTGCGCGGGCCCTTAACTATGGCTACACCTTC. It yields the protein CAWSARALNYGYTF.